This TCR beta chain comes out of a study of blood T cell repertoires in COVID-19. Across the whole study: T cells, B-cell-depleted T cells, or PBMCs supplied cDNA or gDNA.

Living in roughly 25 US areas, the participants were between 18 and 89 years of age. Cohorts were determined from participant-reported clinical history. Study processing details: For nucleated cells, counts were estimated from reference gene primer amplification. Generated by immunoSEQ multiplex PCR, the TCRdb table keeps only in-frame clones and is missing some. V, J and clone size derive from that table, while D and trimming were established from the DNA sequence. Of 200,000 to 300,000 clones in the sample, around 87% were seen once. The CDR3 has 16 residues. Germline values: CDR1 SGHRS, CDR2 YFSETQ. V lost 4 bases to trimming and J lost 6 bases; unmatched junction nucleotides: 15.

V gene TRBV5-1 combines with J gene TRBJ2-7, with 8 bases that match TRBD2. This clonotype was sampled from a woman aged 40 to 50 with acute COVID-19. Sequencing used PBMCs or T cells enriched from blood (not recorded which). CDR3 sequence (DNA): TGCGCCAGCAGCACCTCTAGCGGGCGTTCCTCCCTCGAGCAGTACTTC. This encodes CASSTSSGRSSLEQYF.